These 18 T cell receptor beta chains share one sample of origin, sequenced in a study of blood T cell repertoires in COVID-19. Data came from immunoSEQ multiplex PCR; TCRdb stores just in-frame clones and leaves some out. The sample lists around 150,000 clones; approximately 88% were seen once. Sequencing was carried out using PBMCs or T cells enriched from blood (not recorded which). These receptors all stem from a woman aged 55-69 years who had recovered from COVID-19.

The chain is built from TRBV5-1 and TRBJ2-7; TRBD2 matches 14 bases. The CDR3 extends over 16 amino acids. Germline CDR1 reads SGHRS; CDR2 reads YFSETQ. V shed 0 bases, J shed 1 base, and the junction held 0 bases outside the gene matches. In DNA form, the CDR3 reads TGCGCCAGCAGCTTGGGACTAGCGGGGGGGTCCTACGAGCAGTACTTC. Its protein product is CASSLGLAGGSYEQYF.

CDR3 amino acids: CASTPDRVKYEQFF. The CDR3 nucleotides are TGTGCCAGCACCCCTGACCGGGTAAAGTATGAGCAGTTCTTC. The J gene is TRBJ2-1, the V gene TRBV5-6, with unresolved D. V lost 6 bases, J lost 8 bases, and 18 bases lay in between. The germline CDR1 and CDR2 sequences are SGHDT and YYEEEE. This CDR3 is built from 14 residues.

V and J are TRBV9 and TRBJ1-4, with 9 bases that match TRBD1. The germline V gene encodes CDR1 SGDLS and CDR2 YYNGEE. The CDR3 sequence is 15 residues long. The ends lost 3 bases at V and 7 bases at J; junction bases unmatched: 7. The CDR3 DNA sequence: TGTGCCAGCAGCGGGGACAGGGTGAGGGGTGAAAAACTGTTTTTT. Translating it yields CASSGDRVRGEKLFF.

V usage is TRBV5-1 and J usage is TRBJ2-1; D uncertain. Germline CDR1 SGHRS, CDR2 YFSETQ. The CDR3 runs to 13 residues. Trimming left V 2 bases short and J 2 bases short, with 5 bases between. For the CDR3, the DNA is TGCGCCAGCAGCTTATCTGCCTACAATGAGCAGTTCTTC. Encoded protein: CASSLSAYNEQFF.

The chain uses TRBV18 and TRBJ1-3, with D possibly TRBD1 on 5 matching bases. This CDR3 region has 15 residues. Trimming took off 2 bases at V and 0 bases at J, with 8 bases between the two ends. In germline, CDR1 is KGHSH, CDR2 LQKENI. The CDR3 nucleotides are TGTGCCAGCTCACCAGGGGCGAGCTCTGGAAACACCATATATTTT. It yields the protein CASSPGASSGNTIYF. Filled out from reference TRBV18 and TRBJ1-3, the complete variable domain reads NAGVMQNPRHLVRRRGQEARLRCSPMKGHSHVYWYRQLPEEGLKFMVYLQKENIIDESGMPKERFSAEFPKEGPSILRIQQVVRGDSAAYFCASSPGASSGNTIYFGEGSWLTVV.

The gene calls are TRBV4-1 and TRBJ1-2; no firm D call. CDR1 is MGHRA and CDR2 is YSYEKL in the germline V gene. The CDR3 sequence is 15 residues long. The V and J ends lost 4 bases and 8 bases respectively, with 20 bases between them. As DNA, the CDR3 is TGCGCCAGCAGCCCCCTGACCTATAACTATGAAGGCTACACCTTC. This encodes CASSPLTYNYEGYTF.

This rearrangement joins TRBV18 to TRBJ2-6; weak D call: TRBD1 (5 bases). V dropped 3 bases and J dropped 0 bases, with 6 bases sitting between them. The germline V gene encodes CDR1 KGHSH and CDR2 LQKENI. The length of the CDR3 is 15 residues. The CDR3 coding sequence is TGTGCCAGCTCACCCAGGGTCTCTGGGGCCAACGTCCTGACTTTC. It translates to CASSPRVSGANVLTF.

This rearrangement joins TRBV7-2 to TRBJ2-1; 8 nucleotides agree with TRBD2. In germline, CDR1 is SGHTA, CDR2 FQGNSA. This CDR3 has 15 amino acids. After removal of 1 base from V and 9 bases from J, the junction contained 8 bases not matched to a gene. The CDR3, as DNA: TGTGCCAGCAGCTTAGTTGGACTAGCTTCCGGTGAGCAGTTCTTC. Translation: CASSLVGLASGEQFF.

This chain connects TRBV7-9 to TRBJ2-2, with 8 bases that match TRBD2. The CDR3 runs 13 residues. The junction had 2 bases not matched to a gene; V was cut back by 6 bases and J by 5 bases. The germline CDR1 and CDR2 sequences are SEHNR and FQNEAQ (reference sequence). CDR3 DNA: TGTGCCAGCAGGCGGGAGGATACCGGGGAGCTGTTTTTT. This codes for CASRREDTGELFF.

The V gene is TRBV30, the J gene TRBJ1-3, with D unresolved. Looked up from germline, CDR1 is GTSNPN and CDR2 is SVGIG (reference sequence). There are 14 residues in the CDR3. V shed 2 bases and J shed 0 bases, with 8 bases lying between them. Here the CDR3 reads CAWSSTYSGNTIYF. Written as DNA, the CDR3 is TGTGCCTGGAGTAGCACCTACTCTGGAAACACCATATATTTT.

V and J are TRBV5-8 and TRBJ2-3; D gene unclear. The V and J ends lost 4 bases and 0 bases respectively, with 6 bases between them. The CDR3 spans 13 residues. Germline values: CDR1 SGHTS, CDR2 YDEGEE. The CDR3 DNA is TGTGCCAGCAGCCCAGGTAGCACAGATACGCAGTATTTT. It codes for CASSPGSTDTQYF.

The chain combines TRBV14 with TRBJ2-5; TRBD2 matches at 12 bases. This CDR3 region has 18 residues. Germline V gene sequence: CDR1 SGHDN, CDR2 FVKESK. J lost 4 bases, V lost 4 bases, and 13 bases had no gene match. This CDR3 is CASSPNFGLAGLSETQYF. The CDR3 region has the DNA TGTGCCAGCAGCCCTAACTTTGGACTAGCGGGACTATCAGAGACCCAGTACTTC.

The J gene is TRBJ1-4, the V gene TRBV4-1, with D tentatively TRBD1 (6 bases). V lost 4 bases to trimming and J lost 8 bases, with 14 bases between them. Germline CDR1 and CDR2: MGHRA and YSYEKL. CDR3 length: 14 residues. Here the CDR3 reads CASSLTGRDEKLFF. In nucleotides, the CDR3 is TGCGCCAGCAGCCTTACAGGGAGGGACGAAAAACTGTTTTTT.

The chain recombines TRBV20-1 with TRBJ1-5; perhaps TRBD1 as D (6 bases). This CDR3 has 15 residues. Germline V gene lookup returns CDR1 DFQATT and CDR2 SNEGSKA (reference sequence). V was pared by 3 bases and J by 7 bases, with 19 bases between. This CDR3 is CSASLGGSPLQPQHF. Written as DNA, the CDR3 is TGCAGTGCTAGTTTAGGGGGTTCCCCTTTGCAGCCCCAGCATTTT.

The sample holds a few counts of this clone. The chain links TRBV2 to TRBJ2-6; possibly TRBD1 for D (5 bases). V shed 6 bases and J shed 2 bases, with 8 bases lying between them. Germline CDR1 reads SNHLY; CDR2 reads FYNNEI. This CDR3 has 14 residues. Here the CDR3 reads CASSRVAGANVLTF. The CDR3 DNA sequence: TGTGCCAGCAGCAGGGTTGCTGGGGCCAACGTCCTGACTTTC.

The chain uses TRBV5-4 and TRBJ1-6; D is perhaps TRBD1 (5 bases). V was clipped by 4 bases and J by 9 bases, with 8 bases between them. Germline V CDR1 and CDR2: SGHNT, YYREEE (reference sequence). The CDR3 extends over 12 amino acids. This CDR3 is CASSRDSSPLHF. Here the CDR3 DNA reads TGTGCCAGCAGCCGTGACAGTTCACCCCTCCACTTT.

In this sample, this clone turned up once. Other DNA sequences in this sample translate to the same CDR3. The chain has TRBV12-3 or TRBV12-4 and TRBJ1-2; TRBD1 is a possible D gene (5 bases). The ends were cut back, 1 base at V and 2 bases at J, with 5 bases in the middle. This CDR3 has 13 residues. CDR3 loop: CASSLGQNYGYTF. CDR3 DNA: TGTGCCAGCAGTTTAGGACAGAACTATGGCTACACCTTC.

This clone was seen a single time. The gene calls are TRBV7-8 and TRBJ1-1, with D perhaps TRBD1 (5 bases). The CDR3 loop spans 14 amino acids. Germline V gives CDR1 SGHVS, CDR2 FQNEAQ. The V and J ends lost 4 bases and 6 bases respectively, with 15 bases between them. This CDR3 reads CASSSRGVGAEAFF. The CDR3 nucleotides read TGTGCCAGCAGCTCTCGGGGGGTTGGGGCTGAAGCTTTCTTT.